Presented here are 24 T cell receptor beta chains from one specimen sequenced in a study of graft-versus-host responses after intestinal transplantation. Using immunoSEQ multiplex PCR, the repertoire was profiled, and TCRdb retains in-frame clones only, with some absent. The sample comprises 95,000 to 110,000 clones, more than 75% of which are singletons, and approximately 0.88% rests with the top ten. The antigens these receptors bind are not known. The sample consisted of unstimulated CD4+ T cells sorted from spleen or lymph node cells, taken before intestinal transplant. Receptor source: a human donor who received an intestinal transplant.

The V gene is TRBV2, the J gene TRBJ1-5; no definite D call. V dropped 7 bases and J dropped 0 bases, with 7 bases sitting between them. CDR1 is SNHLY and CDR2 is FYNNEI in the germline V gene. The length of the CDR3 is 13 residues. The CDR3 sequence: CASKVRSNQPQHF. In nucleotides, the CDR3 is TGTGCCAGCAAGGTTCGTAGCAATCAGCCCCAGCATTTT.

This sequence joins TRBV5-6 and TRBJ2-6; 8 bases are shared with TRBD1. Germline-derived CDR1 and CDR2 are SGHDT and YYEEEE. The CDR3 loop spans 16 amino acids. Unmatched junction bases numbered 6, after V lost 3 bases and J lost 4 bases. The CDR3 is CASSWTGLRGANVLTF. Here the CDR3 DNA reads TGTGCCAGCAGCTGGACAGGGCTGAGGGGGGCCAACGTCCTGACTTTC. Together with reference TRBV5-6 and TRBJ2-6, the CDR3 gives the full variable domain: DAGVTQSPTHLIKTRGQQVTLRCSPKSGHDTVSWYQQALGQGPQFIFQYYEEEERQRGNFPDRFSGHQFPNYSSELNVNALLLGDSALYLCASSWTGLRGANVLTFGAGSRLTVL.

Only a few counts were recorded for this clone. CDR3 coding DNA: TGTGCCAGCAGTTACTGGGGCGAGCAGTACTTC. This encodes CASSYWGEQYF. This rearrangement joins TRBV6-5 to TRBJ2-7; D ambiguous. Germline loops: CDR1 MNHEY, CDR2 SVGAGI. Between the trimmed V and J ends, which lost 1 base and 6 bases, there was a span of 4 bases. The CDR3 is 11 residues long.

This chain joins TRBV5-1 and TRBJ1-2, with D possibly matching TRBD1 (5 bases). This CDR3 is 14 amino acids long. V was trimmed by 0 bases and J by 2 bases, leaving 8 bases between them. Germline CDR1 SGHRS, CDR2 YFSETQ. The CDR3 DNA reads as TGCGCCAGCAGCTTGGTGACAGCGAACTATGGCTACACCTTC. Protein sequence: CASSLVTANYGYTF.

This rearrangement joins TRBV6-5 to TRBJ1-2; D remains ambiguous. The CDR3 runs to 13 residues. Trimming removed 5 bases from V and 2 bases from J, with 9 bases in between. Per germline, CDR1 MNHEY and CDR2 SVGAGI. The CDR3 bases are TGTGCCAGCAGTCGAAGGGAGAACTATGGCTACACCTTC. It codes for CASSRRENYGYTF.

V is TRBV4-1 and J is TRBJ2-7; 7 bases match TRBD1. CDR3 length: 16 amino acids. J was trimmed by 0 bases and V by 0 bases; bases with no gene match: 5. Germline assignment: CDR1 MGHRA and CDR2 YSYEKL. The CDR3 DNA follows: TGCGCCAGCAGCCAAGATCTCGCAGGGGGCTCCTACGAGCAGTACTTC. It is translated as CASSQDLAGGSYEQYF.

The chain employs TRBV7-9 and TRBJ2-1, with D perhaps TRBD2 (6 bases). With 3 bases removed from V and 5 bases from J, the gap between germline ends came to 11 bases. The germline V gene encodes CDR1 SEHNR and CDR2 FQNEAQ (reference sequence). This CDR3 comprises 14 residues. The CDR3 nucleotides are TGTGCCAGCAGCTTGTGGGAGGTACACAATGAGCAGTTCTTC. Translated, it gives CASSLWEVHNEQFF.

Written as DNA, the CDR3 is TGTGCCAGCAGTGGACAGGGGGCTGGGAATCAGCCCCAGCATTTT. As protein: CASSGQGAGNQPQHF. The chain combines TRBV2 with TRBJ1-5; TRBD1 agrees at 10 bases. The germline gives CDR1 SNHLY, CDR2 FYNNEI. The CDR3 loop spans 15 amino acids. V shed 4 bases and J 4 bases; nucleotides not matched to a gene: 4. Looking up the rest from reference TRBV2 and TRBJ1-5 gives the full variable domain: EPEVTQTPSHQVTQMGQEVILRCVPISNHLYFYWYRQILGQKVEFLVSFYNNEISEKSEIFDDQFSVERPDGSNFTLKIRSTKLEDSAMYFCASSGQGAGNQPQHFGDGTRLSIL.

The chain links TRBV6-5 to TRBJ1-2; D is unclear. Trimming removed 7 bases at V and 0 bases at J, with 12 bases between. The CDR3 has 14 residues. Germline loops: CDR1 MNHEY, CDR2 SVGAGI. In nucleotides, the CDR3 is TGTGCCAGCATGAGGGCCCGAGCTAACTATGGCTACACCTTC. It encodes CASMRARANYGYTF.

The rearrangement links TRBV7-2 to TRBJ2-7; 8 bases align to TRBD1. The CDR3 runs 15 residues. The J segment lost 3 bases and the V segment lost 3 bases, leaving 7 bases of the junction unmatched. In germline, CDR1 is SGHTA, CDR2 FQGNSA. CDR3: CASSFSGQGYYEQYF. CDR3 sequence (DNA): TGTGCCAGCAGCTTCTCAGGACAGGGATACTACGAGCAGTACTTC.

The rearrangement joins TRBV4-1 to TRBJ1-4; 9 bases align to TRBD1. Germline CDR1 and CDR2: MGHRA and YSYEKL. V lost 1 base, J lost 7 bases, and 4 bases stayed unmatched. This CDR3 spans 15 amino acids. The CDR3 reads CASSQAGTGSEKLFF. The CDR3 nucleotides read TGCGCCAGCAGCCAAGCCGGGACAGGGAGTGAAAAACTGTTTTTT.

The chain carries TRBV2 and TRBJ2-7; the match to TRBD1 covers 8 bases. The junction had 9 bases not matched to a gene; V was cut back by 7 bases and J by 4 bases. Germline CDR1 is SNHLY and CDR2 is FYNNEI. The CDR3 has 14 residues. The CDR3 reads CASNSGTGLYEQYF. The CDR3 DNA follows: TGTGCCAGCAACTCCGGGACAGGACTTTACGAGCAGTACTTC.

The chain has TRBV19 and TRBJ2-3; D is possibly TRBD1 or TRBD2 (5 bases each). CDR1 and CDR2 (germline): LNHDA, SQIVND (reference sequence). CDR3 size: 15 residues. Trimming pared 3 bases from V and 7 bases from J, leaving 17 bases between. CDR3 sequence reads: CASSIFPSRGHTQYF. CDR3 in DNA: TGTGCCAGTAGTATTTTTCCCTCGAGGGGCCATACGCAGTATTTT.

This clone has just one count. The chain joins TRBV10-3 to TRBJ1-1; 9 bases match TRBD1. CDR1 and CDR2 (germline): ENHRY, SYGVKD. CDR3 length: 17 amino acids. The trim removed 0 bases at V and 0 bases at J, leaving 5 bases unmatched. This CDR3 is CAISESSGTGMNTEAFF. The CDR3 nucleotides read TGTGCCATCAGTGAGTCGAGCGGGACAGGGATGAACACTGAAGCTTTCTTT.

The CDR3 DNA reads as TGTGCCAGCAGTGAAATGGGGCCTGCGAACACTGAAGCTTTCTTT. It translates to CASSEMGPANTEAFF. The chain has TRBV2 and TRBJ1-1; perhaps TRBD1 as D (5 bases). The CDR3 is 15 residues long. V was trimmed by 2 bases and J by 1 base, leaving 11 bases between them. CDR1 is SNHLY and CDR2 is FYNNEI in the germline V gene.

The rearrangement uses TRBV7-2 and TRBJ1-4; D unresolved. Looked up from germline, CDR1 is SGHTA and CDR2 is FQGNSA. Trimming removed 0 bases at V and 5 bases at J, with 13 bases between. The CDR3 runs 16 residues. The CDR3 reads CASSLAGHPWNEKLFF. The CDR3 region has the DNA TGTGCCAGCAGCTTAGCGGGCCATCCCTGGAATGAAAAACTGTTTTTT. Looking up the rest from reference TRBV7-2 and TRBJ1-4 gives the full variable domain: GAGVSQSPSNKVTEKGKDVELRCDPISGHTALYWYRQSLGQGLEFLIYFQGNSAPDKSGLPSDRFSAERTGGSVSTLTIQRTQQEDSAVYLCASSLAGHPWNEKLFFGSGTQLSVL.

V gene TRBV27 combines with J gene TRBJ1-6; D not resolved. V lost 2 bases and J 3 bases, leaving 8 bases between the germline ends. The CDR3 runs 15 residues. Germline CDR1 is MNHEY and CDR2 is SMNVEV (reference sequence). The CDR3 DNA sequence: TGTGCCAGCAGTTTAGGAGGGTTCTATAATTCACCCCTCCACTTT. Residues: CASSLGGFYNSPLHF.

This clone was found once. This rearrangement joins TRBV11-3 to TRBJ2-4; D is unclear. V lost 0 bases to trimming and J lost 1 base, with 7 bases between them. The CDR3 totals 15 residues. The V gene's germline CDR1 is SGHNT and CDR2 YENEEA. CDR3 in DNA: TGTGCCAGCAGCTTAGACGGGCGGGCCAAAAACATTCAGTACTTC. It specifies CASSLDGRAKNIQYF.

The chain recombines TRBV29-1 with TRBJ2-6, with D possibly TRBD2 on 5 matching bases. The CDR3 runs to 15 residues. Trimming removed 7 bases from V and 2 bases from J, with 15 bases in between. Germline-derived CDR1 and CDR2 are SQVTM and ANQGSEA. CDR3 nucleotides: TGCAGCGCCGCAAAATTAGCGCCTGGGGCCAACGTCCTGACTTTC. Encoded protein: CSAAKLAPGANVLTF. Complete variable domain (other parts from reference TRBV29-1 and TRBJ2-6): SAVISQKPSRDICQRGTSLTIQCQVDSQVTMMFWYRQQPGQSLTLIATANQGSEATYESGFVIDKFPISRPNLTFSTLTVSNMSPEDSSIYLCSAAKLAPGANVLTFGAGSRLTVL.

The rearrangement links TRBV12-1 to TRBJ2-1; the table's D call TRBD1 went unverified against the DNA. TRBV12-1 is a pseudogene. This CDR3 has 13 residues. CDR3 sequence (DNA): TGTGCCAGCAGCCCTAACAGGGGGAATGAGCAGTTCTTC. Translated: CASSPNRGNEQFF.

This rearrangement joins TRBV5-4 to TRBJ2-5, with D perhaps TRBD1 (7 bases). CDR1 and CDR2 from the germline V gene are SGHNT and YYREEE (reference sequence). The V gene lost 0 bases and the J gene lost 5 bases, with 17 bases spanning the gap. The CDR3 sequence is 16 residues long. As DNA, the CDR3 is TGTGCCAGCAGCTTGGGCGGGACAGTAGGTCTGGAGACCCAGTACTTC. This gives the protein CASSLGGTVGLETQYF.

V is TRBV2 and J is TRBJ2-7; D may be TRBD2 (6 bases). V lost 0 bases, J lost 0 bases, and 15 bases lay in between. The length of the CDR3 is 17 residues. From germline, CDR1 is SNHLY and CDR2 FYNNEI. CDR3 coding DNA: TGTGCCAGCAGTGAAGCGCTTCGGGGGAGTTCCTCCTACGAGCAGTACTTC. This translates into CASSEALRGSSSYEQYF.

The chain uses TRBV7-2 and TRBJ2-2; D not certain. The V and J ends lost 2 bases and 3 bases respectively, with 10 bases between them. Germline CDR1 is SGHTA and CDR2 is FQGNSA. The CDR3 totals 15 residues. The CDR3 sequence: CASSLRVGYTGELFF. The CDR3 nucleotides read TGTGCCAGCAGCTTACGGGTGGGTTACACCGGGGAGCTGTTTTTT. Variable domain in full (rest from reference TRBV7-2 and TRBJ2-2): GAGVSQSPSNKVTEKGKDVELRCDPISGHTALYWYRQSLGQGLEFLIYFQGNSAPDKSGLPSDRFSAERTGGSVSTLTIQRTQQEDSAVYLCASSLRVGYTGELFFGEGSRLTVL.

CDR3 DNA sequence: TGTGCCAGCAGCTTACTGTTCCAGGGGGCCTCCTACGAGCAGTACTTC. Its protein product is CASSLLFQGASYEQYF. The chain is built from TRBV7-2 and TRBJ2-7, with 8 nucleotides matching TRBD1. The CDR3 totals 16 residues. Germline CDR1 SGHTA, CDR2 FQGNSA. J gave up 0 bases and V 2 bases, and 6 bases lay outside the gene matches.